One and the same sample provided the 26 T cell receptor beta chains below, sequenced in a study of blood T cells in healthy people across ages. Then a second PCR, running about 6 to 12 cycles, was carried out with a sample-barcoded 5' primer and a J-beta primer mix. TCRdb recomputed calls from the 5' RACE reads with MiXCR, one row per CDR3 protein. This table has roughly 800,000 distinct CDR3 sequences, roughly 60% appearing once. Sequencing was performed on blood. These receptors were taken from a man aged 30 to 39 in good health.

The chain uses TRBV29-1 and TRBJ2-1, with 7 bases aligning to TRBD2. Germline V gives CDR1 SQVTM, CDR2 ANQGSEA. The CDR3 loop spans 20 amino acids. J gave up 1 base and V 7 bases, and 25 bases lay outside the gene matches. The chain's CDR3 is CSAKKEVLGGIMGSYNEQFF. The CDR3 DNA is TGCAGCGCGAAGAAAGAGGTGTTGGGGGGGATAATGGGGTCCTACAATGAGCAGTTCTTC.

V is TRBV2 and J is TRBJ2-3; a possible D gene is TRBD1 (6 bases). Germline loops: CDR1 SNHLY, CDR2 FYNNEI. CDR3 length: 15 residues. The ends were cut back, 9 bases at V and 2 bases at J, with 18 bases in the middle. Written as DNA, the CDR3 is TGTGCCAGTAACAGGGAAACCTTTCCCACAGATACGCAGTATTTT. Amino acids: CASNRETFPTDTQYF.

V is TRBV20-1 and J is TRBJ1-6; 8 nucleotides line up with TRBD1. The CDR3 runs 13 residues. Germline lookup yields CDR1 DFQATT and CDR2 SNEGSKA (reference sequence). The ends lost 5 bases at V and 14 bases at J; junction bases unmatched: 11. The CDR3 DNA sequence: TGCAGTGCTTCCAGGACAGGGATGGTCTCCCTCCACTTT. It yields the protein CSASRTGMVSLHF.

The chain combines TRBV4-2 with TRBJ2-4; 7 bases map to TRBD2. The J call may be faulty, since TRBJ2-7 better matches the DNA end. In germline, CDR1 is LGHNA, CDR2 YNFKEQ. This CDR3 contains 15 residues. The CDR3 bases are TGTGCCAGCAGCCAAGATGCTAGCGGATTCTACGAGCAGTACTTC. Protein product: CASSQDASGFYEQYF.

V gene TRBV27 combines with J gene TRBJ2-5; weak D call: TRBD2 (5 bases). The germline CDR1 and CDR2 sequences are MNHEY and SMNVEV (reference sequence). V lost 9 bases, J lost 0 bases, and 14 bases lay in between. This CDR3 is built from 14 residues. The CDR3 DNA is TGTGCCAGTAGGTTACTAGGGAACCAAGAGACCCAGTACTTC. This codes for CASRLLGNQETQYF.

This rearrangement joins TRBV4-3 to TRBJ2-1; perhaps D is TRBD1 or TRBD2 (6 bases each). The germline gives CDR1 LGHNA, CDR2 YSLEER. V was pared by 0 bases and J by 1 base, with 10 bases between. The CDR3 contains 16 residues. CDR3 residues: CASSQEGGRSYNEQFF. Here the CDR3 DNA reads TGCGCCAGCAGCCAAGAAGGGGGGCGGTCCTACAATGAGCAGTTCTTC.

The chain couples TRBV7-2 to TRBJ1-1; no definite D call. With 0 bases removed from V and 8 bases from J, the gap between germline ends came to 10 bases. The CDR3 is made up of 13 amino acids. CDR1 SGHTA and CDR2 FQGNSA come from the germline V gene. As DNA, the CDR3 is TGTGCCAGCAGCTTAGCGAGGGAGGGAGAAGCTTTCTTT. It encodes CASSLAREGEAFF.

This CDR3 reads CSASRQVDTEAFF. The CDR3 bases are TGCAGTGCTAGTCGACAGGTCGACACTGAAGCTTTCTTT. The chain combines TRBV20-1 with TRBJ1-1; TRBD1 is a possible D gene (6 bases). Germline CDR1 and CDR2: DFQATT and SNEGSKA (reference sequence). V lost 3 bases, J lost 3 bases, and 11 bases lay in between. This CDR3 comprises 13 residues.

The chain has TRBV20-1 and TRBJ2-7; the match to TRBD1 covers 10 bases. Trimming cost V 6 bases and J 3 bases; bases outside gene matches: 5. The CDR3 sequence is 13 residues long. Germline values: CDR1 DFQATT, CDR2 SNEGSKA (reference sequence). Here the CDR3 reads CSAPGQGFYEQYF. CDR3 nucleotides: TGCAGTGCCCCGGGACAGGGGTTCTACGAGCAGTACTTC.

The genes are TRBV6-6 and TRBJ2-3; tentatively, D is TRBD2 (6 bases). Germline CDR1 reads MNHNY; CDR2 reads SVGAGI (reference sequence). The CDR3 is 13 residues long. Deletions cut 5 bases from V and 3 bases from J, with 9 bases between. The CDR3 sequence: CASSERATDTQYF. CDR3 in DNA: TGTGCCAGCAGTGAGCGGGCGACAGATACGCAGTATTTT.

The V gene is TRBV6-5, the J gene TRBJ1-2; unclear D gene. V was pared by 0 bases and J by 2 bases, with 13 bases between. In germline, CDR1 is MNHEY, CDR2 SVGAGI. CDR3 length: 16 residues. As DNA, the CDR3 is TGTGCCAGCAGTTACTCGAGGGCGAGAGGGAACTATGGCTACACCTTC. This translates into CASSYSRARGNYGYTF.

CDR3 amino acids: CASSLGAGGISYEQYF. For the CDR3, the DNA is TGTGCCAGCAGCTTAGGAGCGGGAGGGATCTCCTACGAGCAGTACTTC. This sequence joins TRBV7-2 and TRBJ2-7; 10 positions agree with TRBD2. V shed 1 base, J shed 0 bases, and the junction held 3 bases outside the gene matches. Germline V lookup: CDR1 SGHTA, CDR2 FQGNSA. This CDR3 comprises 16 residues.

V is TRBV7-7 and J is TRBJ2-5; D not certain. Trimming left V 2 bases short and J 1 base short, with 11 bases between. This CDR3 is 15 amino acids long. The germline V gene has CDR1 SSHAT and CDR2 FNYEAQ (reference sequence). CDR3 amino acids: CASSLNSYLQETQYF. CDR3 nucleotide sequence: TGTGCCAGCAGCTTAAACAGCTACCTCCAAGAGACCCAGTACTTC. The full variable domain, its missing parts supplied by reference TRBV7-7 and TRBJ2-5, is GAGVSQSPRYKVTKRGQDVTLRCDPISSHATLYWYQQALGQGPEFLTYFNYEAQPDKSGLPSDRFSAERPEGSISTLTIQRTEQRDSAMYRCASSLNSYLQETQYFGPGTRLLVL.

This clonotype was counted between two and nine times. V and J are TRBV3-1 and TRBJ2-2; D is perhaps TRBD2 (5 bases). The CDR3 contains 16 residues. Trimming left V 1 base short and J 5 bases short, with 14 bases between. Per germline, CDR1 LGHDT and CDR2 YNNKEL (reference sequence). CDR3 nucleotides: TGTGCCAGCAGCCAAGCACCGCGGTGGGAGACCGGGGAGCTGTTTTTT. Its protein is CASSQAPRWETGELFF.

The V and J genes are TRBV9 and TRBJ1-1; no definite D call. Germline lookup yields CDR1 SGDLS and CDR2 YYNGEE. The V end lost 5 bases, the J end lost 0 bases, and 17 bases lay between the germline ends. The CDR3 extends over 16 amino acids. The CDR3 DNA reads as TGTGCCAGCAGTAACCGACCTAGTGAGGTGAACACTGAAGCTTTCTTT. Translation: CASSNRPSEVNTEAFF.

The CDR3 DNA reads as TGTGCCAGCAGCTTAGCCGGGGGACGAGTCACTGAAGCTTTCTTT. Residues: CASSLAGGRVTEAFF. The chain carries TRBV7-2 and TRBJ1-1; a possible D gene is TRBD1 (5 bases). V lost 0 bases to trimming and J lost 4 bases, with 12 bases between them. Germline V gives CDR1 SGHTA, CDR2 FQGNSA. The CDR3 runs 15 residues.

About this clonotype: Since a much larger clone is just one base distant, this may be a read error. The V call is TRBV10-3, the J call TRBJ1-1; 8 nucleotides agree with TRBD1. The germline CDR1 and CDR2 sequences are ENHRY and SYGVKD. This CDR3 comprises 16 residues. The CDR3: CTISPGQGGVVFEAFF. The CDR3 nucleotides read TGTACCATCAGCCCCGGACAGGGCGGCGTTGTGTTTGAAGCTTTCTTT.

The chain links TRBV4-2 to TRBJ2-7; 13 bases are a match to TRBD2. The V gene end was trimmed by 4 bases and the J gene end by 2 bases; junction bases not matched to a gene: 2. Germline lookup yields CDR1 LGHNA and CDR2 YNFKEQ. The CDR3 is made up of 15 amino acids. CDR3 nucleotide sequence: TGTGCCAGCAGCCCACTAGCGGGAGGGCCCTACGAGCAGTACTTC. It specifies CASSPLAGGPYEQYF.

This clonotype was counted only a few times. This sequence joins TRBV6-1 and TRBJ2-7; 8 positions match TRBD2. Germline trimming cut 5 bases from V and 4 bases from J; bases unmatched to any gene: 7. Germline CDR1 is MNHNS and CDR2 is SASEGT. The CDR3 has 14 amino acids. In DNA form, the CDR3 reads TGTGCCAGCAGTCCCACTAGCGGACTTTACGAGCAGTACTTC. Amino acid sequence: CASSPTSGLYEQYF.

This chain connects TRBV12-3 or TRBV12-4 to TRBJ2-3, with D perhaps given as TRBD1 or TRBD2 (5 bases each). Trimming removed 8 bases at V and 3 bases at J, with 15 bases between. There are 14 residues in the CDR3. The CDR3, as DNA: TGTGCCAGCGGGGGTTTCGGGGTGACAGATACGCAGTATTTT. Its protein is CASGGFGVTDTQYF.

This chain connects TRBV10-3 to TRBJ2-7; TRBD2 might be the D (6 bases). The germline V gene encodes CDR1 ENHRY and CDR2 SYGVKD. The CDR3 has 13 amino acids. V was trimmed by 7 bases and J by 3 bases, leaving 13 bases between them. The CDR3 here is CAITPGTGYEQYF. DNA for the CDR3: TGTGCCATCACCCCAGGGACTGGCTACGAGCAGTACTTC.

V usage is TRBV4-2 and J usage is TRBJ2-3, with D possibly called TRBD1 or TRBD2 (5 bases each). The CDR3 loop spans 17 amino acids. Trimming took 4 bases from V and 4 from J, leaving 21 bases between them. Germline loops: CDR1 LGHNA, CDR2 YNFKEQ. CDR3 residues: CASSPVSGTASADTQYF. The CDR3 DNA reads as TGTGCCAGCAGCCCAGTCTCGGGGACCGCCTCCGCAGATACGCAGTATTTT.

The chain is built from TRBV20-1 and TRBJ2-3; 13 bases are a match to TRBD2. This CDR3 comprises 14 residues. Germline trimming cut 6 bases from V and 4 bases from J; bases unmatched to any gene: 4. Germline CDR1 DFQATT, CDR2 SNEGSKA (reference sequence). CDR3 bases: TGCAGTGCAAGGACTAGCGGGGGCGCAGATACGCAGTATTTT. Residues: CSARTSGGADTQYF.

The genes are TRBV9 and TRBJ2-3; 9 bases map to TRBD2. CDR1 and CDR2 (germline): SGDLS, YYNGEE. There are 15 residues in the CDR3. V trimming: 1 base; J trimming: 2 bases; junction bases outside the gene matches: 2. CDR3 nucleotides: TGTGCCAGCAGCGTATCTAGCGGGAACACAGATACGCAGTATTTT. This translates into CASSVSSGNTDTQYF.

This clonotype has a handful of counts. The V call is TRBV7-2, the J call TRBJ2-3; D is possibly TRBD1 (6 bases). Germline values: CDR1 SGHTA, CDR2 FQGNSA. The CDR3 sequence is 13 residues long. Trimming removed 5 bases from V and 6 bases from J, with 12 bases in between. The chain's CDR3 is CASSGRGKDTQYF. The CDR3 nucleotides read TGTGCCAGCAGCGGCAGGGGAAAGGATACGCAGTATTTT.

In this sample, this clonotype turned up a few times. The chain carries TRBV6-2 or TRBV6-3 and TRBJ2-7, with D unresolved. Trimming cost V 2 bases and J 2 bases, with 7 bases left between them. CDR1 is MNHEY and CDR2 is SVGEGT in the germline V gene. The CDR3 totals 13 residues. The CDR3 DNA is TGTGCCAGCAGTTACGTCTCTGCCTACGAGCAGTACTTC. Translation gives CASSYVSAYEQYF.